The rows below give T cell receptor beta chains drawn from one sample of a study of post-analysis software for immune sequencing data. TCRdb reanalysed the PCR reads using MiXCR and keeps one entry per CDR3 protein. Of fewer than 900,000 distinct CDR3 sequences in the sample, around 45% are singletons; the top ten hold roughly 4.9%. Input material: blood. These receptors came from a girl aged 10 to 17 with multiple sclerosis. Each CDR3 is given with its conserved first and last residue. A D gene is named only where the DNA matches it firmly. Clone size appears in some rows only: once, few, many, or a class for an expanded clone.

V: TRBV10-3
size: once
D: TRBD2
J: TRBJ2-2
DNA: TGTGCCGCTTCCACTAGCGGGGCTACCGGGGAGCTGTTTTTT
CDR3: CAASTSGATGELFF

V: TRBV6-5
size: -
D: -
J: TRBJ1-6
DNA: TGTGCCAGCAGTTACGGGGGAGACCCCCTGAACTCACCCCTCCACTTT
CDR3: CASSYGGDPLNSPLHF

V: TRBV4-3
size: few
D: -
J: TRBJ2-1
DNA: TGCGCCAGCAGCCAAGATATGAGCGTAAGCTCCTACAATGAGCAGTTCTTC
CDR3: CASSQDMSVSSYNEQFF

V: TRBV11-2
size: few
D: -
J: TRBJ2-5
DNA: TGTGCCAGCAGCTTAAAATCCGGGGGACTGGAGTACTTC
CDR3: CASSLKSGGLEYF

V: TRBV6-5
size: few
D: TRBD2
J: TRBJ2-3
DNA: TGTGCCAGCAGTTGGGGACTAGCAGACACAGATACGCAGTATTTT
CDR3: CASSWGLADTDTQYF

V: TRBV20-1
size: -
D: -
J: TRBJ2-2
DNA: TGCAGTGCTCCCTTGCTCACCGGGGAGCTGTTTTTT
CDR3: CSAPLLTGELFF

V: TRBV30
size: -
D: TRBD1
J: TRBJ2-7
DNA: TGTGCCTGGGCTACGGGGCAGGGGGCGGCCTACGAGCAGTACTTC
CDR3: CAWATGQGAAYEQYF

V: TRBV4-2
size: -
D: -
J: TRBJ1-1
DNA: TGTGCCAGCAGCCAAGAAGAGAGGAACACTGAAGCTTTCTTT
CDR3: CASSQEERNTEAFF

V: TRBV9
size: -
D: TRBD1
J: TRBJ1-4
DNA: TGTGCCAGCAGCGCCACAGGGGGGACAGGGAATGAAAAACTGTTTTTT
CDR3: CASSATGGTGNEKLFF

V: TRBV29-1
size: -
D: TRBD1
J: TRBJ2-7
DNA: TGCAGCGTGGGACAGTCCTACGAGCAGTACTTC
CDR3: CSVGQSYEQYF

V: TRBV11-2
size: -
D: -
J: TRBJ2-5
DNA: TGTGCCAGCAGCACCCGACAGGGAGGGGAGACCCAGTACTTC
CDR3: CASSTRQGGETQYF

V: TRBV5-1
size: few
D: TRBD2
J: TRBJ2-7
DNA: TGCGCCAGCAGCTCCCGGGAGGGCCTAGGTGAGCAGTACTTC
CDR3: CASSSREGLGEQYF